The 32 T cell receptor beta chains below come from one sample, sequenced in a study of blood T cell repertoires in COVID-19. Clones were sequenced by immunoSEQ multiplex PCR, and TCRdb holds only the in-frame ones, with some missing. Counted here are 130,000 to 150,000 clones, roughly 77% occurring once; the ten biggest clones make up around 4%. What was sequenced was peripheral blood. These receptors originate from a man in his 60s with acute or convalescent COVID-19.

The V and J genes are TRBV7-8 and TRBJ2-3; no firm D call. The V end was cut by 6 bases, the J end by 5 bases, with 9 bases between. This CDR3 contains 12 residues. From germline, CDR1 is SGHVS and CDR2 FQNEAQ. CDR3 nucleotides: TGTGCCAGCAGACCGCCCGGAGATACGCAGTATTTT. Translated: CASRPPGDTQYF.

This clone was counted ten times or more. The chain joins TRBV7-8 to TRBJ2-3; D gene unclear. The CDR3 has 13 amino acids. Trimming left V 1 base short and J 1 base short, with 3 bases between. The germline CDR1 and CDR2 sequences are SGHVS and FQNEAQ. DNA for the CDR3: TGTGCCAGCAGCTTAGGCGGCACAGATACGCAGTATTTT. This encodes CASSLGGTDTQYF.

The rearrangement joins TRBV7-6 to TRBJ2-2; D perhaps matches TRBD2 (7 bases). Germline assignment: CDR1 SGHVS and CDR2 FNYEAQ. The CDR3 is 16 amino acids. The V end lost 3 bases, the J end lost 5 bases, and 16 bases lay between the germline ends. CDR3 amino acids: CASSFGGRSGTGELFF. DNA of the CDR3: TGTGCCAGCAGCTTCGGGGGGCGATCGGGTACCGGGGAGCTGTTTTTT.

The chain is built from TRBV6-5 and TRBJ1-6; no firm D call. The CDR3 is 16 amino acids. CDR1 is MNHEY, CDR2 SVGAGI, per germline. V was pared by 0 bases and J by 8 bases, with 14 bases between. As DNA, the CDR3 is TGTGCCAGCAGTTACTCCTTTCAGGAACTGCATTCACCCCTCCACTTT. It specifies CASSYSFQELHSPLHF.

The chain is built from TRBV29-1 and TRBJ1-2; weak D call: TRBD1 (6 bases). V lost 1 base and J lost 7, with 13 bases in between. The CDR3 has 13 amino acids. Germline CDR1 is SQVTM and CDR2 is ANQGSEA. CDR3 nucleotide sequence: TGCAGCGTTGAAGGGAACCGGGACACTGGCTACACCTTC. Its translation: CSVEGNRDTGYTF.

In nucleotides, the CDR3 is TGCGCCAGCGGCGACAGGGGAGCTACTGGAAAACTGTTTTTT. Its protein is CASGDRGATGKLFF. The V and J genes are TRBV5-1 and TRBJ1-4; 8 bases fit TRBD1. The CDR3 spans 14 residues. Germline-derived CDR1 and CDR2 are SGHRS and YFSETQ. Germline trimming cut 7 bases from V and 10 bases from J; bases unmatched to any gene: 12.

The rearrangement uses TRBV5-4 and TRBJ1-1; the D is unclear. The germline gives CDR1 SGHNT, CDR2 YYREEE (reference sequence). V dropped 2 bases and J dropped 1 base, with 9 bases sitting between them. This CDR3 has 14 amino acids. The CDR3 loop is CASSLIEPNTEAFF. The CDR3, as DNA: TGTGCCAGCAGCTTAATAGAGCCGAACACTGAAGCTTTCTTT. The full variable domain, in which reference TRBV5-4 and TRBJ1-1 provide the parts outside the CDR3, is ETGVTQSPTHLIKTRGQQVTLRCSSQSGHNTVSWYQQALGQGPQFIFQYYREEENGRGNFPPRFSGLQFPNYSSELNVNALELDDSALYLCASSLIEPNTEAFFGQGTRLTVV.

The chain couples TRBV5-1 to TRBJ1-1, with a weak D call TRBD1 (5 bases). Trimming left V 5 bases short and J 5 bases short, with 16 bases between. This CDR3 has 14 residues. Per the germline V gene, CDR1 is SGHRS and CDR2 is YFSETQ. CDR3 nucleotides: TGCGCCAGCAGGATAGGTGCGAGGACAACTGAAGCTTTCTTT. This encodes CASRIGARTTEAFF. The whole variable domain, filled in from reference TRBV5-1 and TRBJ1-1, reads KAGVTQTPRYLIKTRGQQVTLSCSPISGHRSVSWYQQTPGQGLQFLFEYFSETQRNKGNFPGRFSGRQFSNSRSEMNVSTLELGDSALYLCASRIGARTTEAFFGQGTRLTVV.

This clone was seen once. The chain carries TRBV28 and TRBJ1-4, with TRBD1 as a possible D gene (6 bases). V was shortened by 6 bases and J by 0 bases, with 14 bases between the two germline ends. Per the germline V gene, CDR1 is MDHEN and CDR2 is SYDVKM. The CDR3 runs 16 residues. The CDR3 DNA reads as TGTGCCAGCAGGGGACAACACACCACAACTAATGAAAAACTGTTTTTT. It is translated as CASRGQHTTTNEKLFF.

The chain recombines TRBV2 with TRBJ1-4; the D is unclear. The CDR3 contains 14 residues. V shed 0 bases and J shed 7 bases, with 9 bases lying between them. Germline V gives CDR1 SNHLY, CDR2 FYNNEI. The CDR3 region has the DNA TGTGCCAGCAGTGAAGCCTTCGGCGGTGAAAAACTGTTTTTT. Amino acid sequence: CASSEAFGGEKLFF.

The chain recombines TRBV7-3 with TRBJ2-3; D might be TRBD2 (6 bases). The germline gives CDR1 SGHTA, CDR2 FQGTGA. The V end was cut by 5 bases, the J end by 1 base, with 13 bases between. The CDR3 runs to 15 residues. The CDR3 bases are TGTGCCAGCAGCCCGACTAGTCCGGGCACAGATACGCAGTATTTT. Translated, it gives CASSPTSPGTDTQYF.

The rearrangement uses TRBV19 and TRBJ2-6; D might be TRBD1 (5 bases). Trimming shortened V by 0 bases and J by 0 bases, and 6 bases separated the two germline ends. The CDR3 spans 16 residues. The V gene's germline CDR1 is LNHDA and CDR2 SQIVND (reference sequence). For the CDR3, the DNA is TGTGCCAGTAGTATAGAAACAGGCTCTGGGGCCAACGTCCTGACTTTC. The encoded protein is CASSIETGSGANVLTF. The entire variable domain, with the rest obtained from reference TRBV19 and TRBJ2-6, is as follows: DGGITQSPKYLFRKEGQNVTLSCEQNLNHDAMYWYRQDPGQGLRLIYYSQIVNDFQKGDIAEGYSVSREKKESFPLTVTSAQKNPTAFYLCASSIETGSGANVLTFGAGSRLTVL.

This chain links TRBV2 with TRBJ2-2, with 8 bases that match TRBD2. V gave up 2 bases and J gave up 1 base; unmatched junction bases: 3. This CDR3 comprises 16 residues. Per the germline V gene, CDR1 is SNHLY and CDR2 is FYNNEI. CDR3: CASSERLARNTGELFF. In nucleotides, the CDR3 is TGTGCCAGCAGTGAAAGACTAGCGCGGAACACCGGGGAGCTGTTTTTT.

The CDR3 bases are TGCGCCAGCGGGAGGGGGACAGGATACAATGAGCAGTTCTTC. Translation gives CASGRGTGYNEQFF. The gene calls are TRBV10-1 and TRBJ2-1; D may be TRBD1 (8 bases). V gave up 8 bases and J gave up 4 bases, with 15 bases separating them. CDR1 is WNHNN and CDR2 is SYGVQD in the germline V gene (reference sequence). CDR3 length: 14 residues.

V usage is TRBV19 and J usage is TRBJ2-7; a possible D gene is TRBD2 (6 bases). The length of the CDR3 is 13 residues. The V end lost 6 bases, the J end lost 0 bases, and 9 bases lay between the germline ends. Looked up from germline, CDR1 is LNHDA and CDR2 is SQIVND (reference sequence). CDR3 nucleotides: TGTGCCAGTAGACCGGGGGTCTCCTACGAGCAGTACTTC. This codes for CASRPGVSYEQYF.

CDR3 in DNA: TGCGCCAGCTTCGCCGGGACTTCTAATGAGCAGTTCTTC. Amino acid sequence: CASFAGTSNEQFF. The chain employs TRBV5-1 and TRBJ2-1; D may be TRBD2 (6 bases). The V gene lost 7 bases and the J gene lost 7 bases, with 15 bases spanning the gap. The CDR3 is 13 amino acids. Germline loops: CDR1 SGHRS, CDR2 YFSETQ.

The chain is built from TRBV24-1 and TRBJ2-5; D perhaps matches TRBD2 (5 bases). V lost 2 bases and J lost 2, with 11 bases in between. The CDR3 contains 15 residues. Germline lookup yields CDR1 KGHDR and CDR2 SFDVKD. CDR3 loop: CATSDSNRGQETQYF. CDR3 coding DNA: TGTGCCACCAGTGATTCGAACAGAGGGCAAGAGACCCAGTACTTC.

The chain couples TRBV28 to TRBJ2-7; 12 positions match TRBD2. Germline assignment: CDR1 MDHEN and CDR2 SYDVKM. The CDR3 covers 15 residues. V lost 5 bases, J lost 5 bases, and 7 bases stayed unmatched. CDR3 amino acids: CASSPPTSGSNEQYF. As DNA, the CDR3 is TGTGCCAGCAGTCCTCCGACTAGCGGGAGCAACGAGCAGTACTTC.

This clone was counted ten times or more. The J gene is TRBJ2-7, the V gene TRBV3-1 (or the pseudogene TRBV3-2); D remains unclear. The CDR3 has 15 residues. Trimming left V 1 base short and J 5 bases short, with 15 bases between. Germline V CDR1 and CDR2: LGHDT, YNNKEL (reference sequence). CDR3 coding DNA: TGTGCCAGCAGCCAAGGGTTCAGGAAATTCCACGAGCAGTACTTC. Translated: CASSQGFRKFHEQYF.

The gene calls are TRBV6-5 and TRBJ1-2; a possible D gene is TRBD1 (6 bases). Trimming removed 2 bases at V and 8 bases at J, with 12 bases between. Germline loops: CDR1 MNHEY, CDR2 SVGAGI. CDR3 size: 13 residues. This chain's CDR3 is CASSYGQPLGYTF. CDR3 nucleotides: TGTGCCAGCAGTTACGGACAGCCCCTGGGCTACACCTTC.

The CDR3 bases are TGTGCCAGCAGCTTCGGGGAAAACTACGAGCAGTACTTC. This sequence encodes CASSFGENYEQYF. The J gene is TRBJ2-7, the V gene TRBV5-4; D may be TRBD2 (5 bases). Trimming stripped 2 bases from V and 3 bases from J, with 9 bases between. The CDR3 is 13 amino acids. Germline V gene data show CDR1 as SGHNT and CDR2 as YYREEE (reference sequence).

This clone was counted once. The gene calls are TRBV11-2 and TRBJ2-2; 9 bases fit TRBD2. CDR1 and CDR2 (germline): SGHAT, FQNNGV. This CDR3 spans 16 amino acids. V gave up 9 bases and J gave up 2 bases; unmatched junction bases: 10. The CDR3, as DNA: TGTGCCAGTAGCGGGGGCACTCGGGGAAACACCGGGGAGCTGTTTTTT. Translating gives CASSGGTRGNTGELFF. The whole variable domain, remainder taken from reference TRBV11-2 and TRBJ2-2, is EAGVAQSPRYKIIEKRQSVAFWCNPISGHATLYWYQQILGQGPKLLIQFQNNGVVDDSQLPKDRFSAERLKGVDSTLKIQPAKLEDSAVYLCASSGGTRGNTGELFFGEGSRLTVL.

The rearrangement uses TRBV18 and TRBJ2-7; the match to TRBD1 covers 7 bases. The germline V gene encodes CDR1 KGHSH and CDR2 LQKENI. V lost 4 bases to trimming and J lost 2 bases; unmatched junction nucleotides: 2. The length of the CDR3 is 13 residues. This CDR3 reads CASSLGTAYEQYF. As DNA, the CDR3 is TGTGCCAGCTCACTGGGGACAGCCTACGAGCAGTACTTC.

The chain carries TRBV10-3 and TRBJ2-1; possibly TRBD2 for D (7 bases). Germline CDR1 and CDR2: ENHRY and SYGVKD. The CDR3 sequence is 14 residues long. The V end was cut by 7 bases, the J end by 8 bases, with 18 bases between. CDR3 sequence: CAIKAGEGGHEQFF. The CDR3 nucleotides are TGTGCCATCAAGGCGGGAGAGGGGGGTCATGAGCAGTTCTTC.

The chain uses TRBV28 and TRBJ2-2; TRBD2 aligns across 15 bases. From germline, CDR1 is MDHEN and CDR2 SYDVKM. Trimming removed 6 bases from V and 7 bases from J; junction bases left unmatched: 6. The CDR3 is 16 amino acids. For the CDR3, the DNA is TGTGCCAGCAGCCCAGGGACTAGCGGGAGGAGCGGGGAGCTGTTTTTT. Its protein is CASSPGTSGRSGELFF.

J is TRBJ2-1 and V is TRBV13; TRBD2 is a possible D gene (5 bases). Germline V lookup: CDR1 PRHDT, CDR2 FYEKMQ (reference sequence). Trimming cost V 5 bases and J 0 bases, with 8 bases left between them. CDR3 length: 14 residues. This CDR3 is CASSEGSSYNEQFF. CDR3 bases: TGTGCCAGCAGCGAGGGATCCTCCTACAATGAGCAGTTCTTC. Using reference TRBV13 and TRBJ2-1 for the parts outside the CDR3, the full variable domain is AAGVIQSPRHLIKEKRETATLKCYPIPRHDTVYWYQQGPGQDPQFLISFYEKMQSDKGSIPDRFSAQQFSDYHSELNMSSLELGDSALYFCASSEGSSYNEQFFGPGTRLTVL.

V usage is TRBV19 and J usage is TRBJ1-1; maybe TRBD1 (5 bases). V was clipped by 3 bases and J by 7 bases, with 18 bases between them. The germline V gene has CDR1 LNHDA and CDR2 SQIVND (reference sequence). There are 15 residues in the CDR3. The CDR3 reads CASSIGGGLTFEAFF. As DNA, the CDR3 is TGTGCCAGTAGTATCGGCGGGGGTCTGACCTTTGAAGCTTTCTTT. Supplemented by reference TRBV19 and TRBJ1-1, the full variable domain reads DGGITQSPKYLFRKEGQNVTLSCEQNLNHDAMYWYRQDPGQGLRLIYYSQIVNDFQKGDIAEGYSVSREKKESFPLTVTSAQKNPTAFYLCASSIGGGLTFEAFFGQGTRLTVV.

This clone was detected only a few times. This chain links TRBV30 with TRBJ1-2; 7 bases map to TRBD1. This CDR3 is built from 14 residues. With 2 bases clipped from V and 2 bases from J, the junction kept 5 bases outside the gene matches. Germline assignment: CDR1 GTSNPN and CDR2 SVGIG (reference sequence). CDR3 coding DNA: TGTGCCTGGAGTCTCACAGGGGCCAACTATGGCTACACCTTC. It codes for CAWSLTGANYGYTF.

The gene calls are TRBV27 and TRBJ2-4, with D possibly TRBD2 on 6 matching bases. Germline lookup yields CDR1 MNHEY and CDR2 SMNVEV (reference sequence). The CDR3 has 16 residues. Trimming took 6 bases from V and 0 from J, leaving 15 bases between them. The CDR3 loop reads CASSSLALVAKNIQYF. The CDR3, as DNA: TGTGCCAGCAGCTCCCTAGCGCTCGTAGCCAAAAACATTCAGTACTTC.

This clone was observed a few times. The chain employs TRBV3-1 (or the pseudogene TRBV3-2) and TRBJ2-5, with a possible D match to TRBD2 (7 bases). CDR3 length equals 16 residues. CDR1 is LGHDT and CDR2 is YNNKEL in the germline V gene (reference sequence). Deletions cut 1 base from V and 4 bases from J, with 16 bases between. The CDR3 loop is CASSQGGGAGGETQYF. CDR3 nucleotide sequence: TGTGCCAGCAGCCAAGGAGGGGGGGCTGGAGGAGAGACCCAGTACTTC.

The chain joins TRBV30 to TRBJ1-1, with a tentative D call TRBD1 (6 bases). The CDR3 consists of 12 residues. V was cut by 4 bases and J by 6 bases, with 12 bases left in between. Germline CDR1 reads GTSNPN; CDR2 reads SVGIG (reference sequence). The CDR3 protein is CAWTTGGSEAFF. The CDR3 bases are TGTGCCTGGACGACAGGCGGGTCTGAAGCTTTCTTT.

The chain is built from TRBV4-1 and TRBJ2-1; D is uncertain. CDR3 length: 14 residues. Germline loops: CDR1 MGHRA, CDR2 YSYEKL. V was shortened by 1 base and J by 4 bases, with 8 bases between the two germline ends. The CDR3 DNA follows: TGCGCCAGCAGCCAAGGTAGCCTGTACAATGAGCAGTTCTTC. Amino acid sequence: CASSQGSLYNEQFF.